This entry concerns a single T cell receptor (beta chain). The study ran its PCR with 60 Vbeta and 13 Jbeta primers. The assay was immunoSEQ multiplex PCR, and TCRdb's table has in-frame clones only and misses some. Recorded for this sample: about 150,000 clones. This record belongs to a study of cytomegalovirus exposure and HLA in healthy donors. Study in general: Of about 400 genotyped donors, roughly 86% clustered with self-reported Caucasian donors.

The CDR3 covers 16 residues. Germline values: CDR1 MDHEN, CDR2 SYDVKM. The J segment lost 4 bases and the V segment lost 7 bases, leaving 12 bases of the junction unmatched. The sequenced material came from PBMCs. This sequence was found in a woman aged 50 to 65 in good health and CMV-seronegative. The chain recombines TRBV28 with TRBJ2-1, with TRBD1 identical over 8 bases. CDR3 sequence reads: CASNNPGTGLYNEQFF. The CDR3 DNA sequence: TGTGCCAGCAACAACCCCGGGACAGGTCTATACAATGAGCAGTTCTTC.